The 23 T cell receptor beta chains below were found in one sample sequenced in a study of spatial heterogeneity in lung cancer. Time point of the sample: blood at routine non-recurrence follow-up after resection. TCRdb re-analysed the 5' RACE reads in MiXCR, keeping a single row per CDR3 protein. The data contain approximately 30,000 distinct CDR3 sequences, less than 11% of them singletons. This specimen consisted of PBMCs, obtained at follow-up. All receptors derive from a female donor with early-stage non-small cell lung cancer.

The sample holds many counts of this clonotype. The rearrangement joins TRBV2 to TRBJ2-7, with TRBD1 matching over 9 bases. V was pared by 6 bases and J by 6 bases, with 12 bases of the junction left unmatched. The CDR3 extends over 15 amino acids. Germline CDR1 and CDR2: SNHLY and FYNNEI. The CDR3 here is CASRINTGQGSEQYF. DNA of the CDR3: TGTGCCAGCAGAATTAATACGGGACAGGGCTCCGAGCAGTACTTC.

Ten or more counts support this clonotype. The chain couples TRBV29-1 to TRBJ2-3, with D hard to call. This CDR3 region has 16 residues. Germline-derived CDR1 and CDR2 are SQVTM and ANQGSEA. V was trimmed by 4 bases and J by 2 bases, leaving 19 bases between them. The CDR3 reads CSVAFFLDLPTDTQYF. CDR3 bases: TGCAGCGTTGCATTCTTCCTAGACCTGCCCACAGATACGCAGTATTTT.

A note on this clonotype: This may come from a read error, since a much larger clone is one base off. This sequence joins TRBV12-3 or TRBV12-4 and TRBJ1-2; D gene uncertain. V was cut by 5 bases and J by 8 bases, with 18 bases left in between. The CDR3 consists of 14 residues. The CDR3 sequence is CASSLFDTTIGYTF. The CDR3, as DNA: TGTGCCAGCAGTCTGTTTGATACGACTATCGGCTACACCTTC.

The V gene is TRBV12-3 or TRBV12-4, the J gene TRBJ1-3; 9 bases fit TRBD1. Trimming cost V 7 bases and J 3 bases; bases outside gene matches: 10. CDR3 length: 16 amino acids. The CDR3 is CASTPETGGVGNTIYF. The CDR3 coding sequence is TGTGCCAGCACCCCGGAAACAGGGGGCGTTGGAAACACCATATATTTT.

This clonotype showed up many times. The chain employs TRBV3-1 and TRBJ2-4; 7 nucleotides align to TRBD2. The CDR3 loop spans 13 amino acids. Unmatched junction bases numbered 4, after V lost 1 base and J lost 10 bases. Germline assignment: CDR1 LGHDT and CDR2 YNNKEL (reference sequence). CDR3 sequence (DNA): TGTGCCAGCAGCCAAGCCGGGGGGTGGATTCAGTACTTC. It encodes CASSQAGGWIQYF.

In this sample, this clonotype turned up a few times. The DNA of the CDR3 is TGTGCCACCAGCCCCGGGGCAGGGGGGTACGAGCAGTACTTC. Residues: CATSPGAGGYEQYF. This chain uses TRBV15 with TRBJ2-7; D might be TRBD1 (7 bases). V was cut by 5 bases and J by 4 bases, with 15 bases left in between. The germline gives CDR1 LNHNV, CDR2 YYDKDF (reference sequence). This CDR3 comprises 14 residues. The full variable domain, rest sourced from reference TRBV15 and TRBJ2-7, is DAMVIQNPRYQVTQFGKPVTLSCSQTLNHNVMYWYQQKSSQAPKLLFHYYDKDFNNEADTPDNFQSRRPNTSFCFLDIRSPGLGDTAMYLCATSPGAGGYEQYFGPGTRLTVT.

The table lists this clonotype with many counts. This rearrangement joins TRBV9 to TRBJ2-7; tentative D call: TRBD2 (7 bases). V shed 4 bases and J shed 1 base, with 15 bases lying between them. In germline, CDR1 is SGDLS, CDR2 YYNGEE. This CDR3 has 15 amino acids. Written as DNA, the CDR3 is TGTGCCAGCAGCCCGGGGGCTAGCGGATCCTACGAGCAGTACTTC. Its protein product is CASSPGASGSYEQYF. Full variable domain (rest looked up from reference TRBV9 and TRBJ2-7): DSGVTQTPKHLITATGQRVTLRCSPRSGDLSVYWYQQSLDQGLQFLIQYYNGEERAKGNILERFSAQQFPDLHSELNLSSLELGDSALYFCASSPGASGSYEQYFGPGTRLTVT.

This clonotype was detected ten times or more. The rearrangement uses TRBV29-1 and TRBJ2-2; tentatively, D is TRBD2 (6 bases). This CDR3 comprises 16 residues. Per the germline V gene, CDR1 is SQVTM and CDR2 is ANQGSEA. Trimming removed 2 bases from V and 5 bases from J, with 18 bases in between. CDR3 in amino acids: CSVESLAGSSTGELFF. As DNA, the CDR3 is TGCAGCGTTGAATCCTTGGCCGGGAGTTCGACCGGGGAGCTGTTTTTT.

This clonotype was picked up many times. Written as DNA, the CDR3 is TGTGCCAGCAGCCCAATGGACGCTAATGAAAAACTGTTTTTT. It is translated as CASSPMDANEKLFF. This chain links TRBV3-1 with TRBJ1-4; D uncertain. V lost 4 bases and J lost 3, with 9 bases in between. The germline CDR1 and CDR2 sequences are LGHDT and YNNKEL (reference sequence). The CDR3 spans 14 residues.

The chain combines TRBV28 with TRBJ2-7, with 9 bases lining up with TRBD2. CDR3 size: 13 residues. Germline loops: CDR1 MDHEN, CDR2 SYDVKM. Losses at the gene ends were 11 bases for V and 1 base for J; bases not matched to a gene: 6. The chain's CDR3 is CAGGGRVSYEQYF. The CDR3 DNA is TGTGCCGGCGGCGGGAGGGTGTCCTACGAGCAGTACTTC.

The table lists this clonotype with many counts. The chain has TRBV29-1 and TRBJ2-5; D is unclear. The CDR3 is made up of 12 amino acids. Germline CDR1 is SQVTM and CDR2 is ANQGSEA. The CDR3 protein is CSATQYQETQYF. CDR3 coding DNA: TGCTCTGCCACCCAGTACCAAGAGACCCAGTACTTC.

CDR3 sequence (DNA): TGCGCCAGCAGCCAAAACAGGGGCATGAATGAAAAACTGTTTTTT. This codes for CASSQNRGMNEKLFF. The V and J genes are TRBV5-1 and TRBJ1-4; 7 positions match TRBD1. The length of the CDR3 is 15 residues. Germline V CDR1 and CDR2: SGHRS, YFSETQ. J was trimmed by 5 bases and V by 4 bases; bases with no gene match: 8.

The rearrangement uses TRBV21-1 and TRBJ2-5; the DNA was not used to check the table's D call, TRBD1. TRBV21-1 is termed a pseudogene. The CDR3 covers 16 residues. In DNA, the CDR3 is TGTGCCAGCAGCAAGCTTACTCAGGGTTTCCAAGAGACCCAGTACTTC. Its protein product is CASSKLTQGFQETQYF.

This clonotype was counted many times. This rearrangement joins TRBV5-1 to TRBJ1-1, with D unresolved. CDR3 length: 15 amino acids. Germline loops: CDR1 SGHRS, CDR2 YFSETQ. Trimming left V 0 bases short and J 2 bases short, with 11 bases between. In DNA, the CDR3 is TGCGCCAGCAGCTTGGGGTCTGATATTAACACTGAAGCTTTCTTT. It specifies CASSLGSDINTEAFF.

On this clonotype: A read error is possible here, since a much larger clone lies one base away. The chain joins TRBV9 to TRBJ2-2; D may be TRBD2 (6 bases). The length of the CDR3 is 17 residues. Germline V gives CDR1 SGDLS, CDR2 YYNGEE. The CDR3 DNA is TGTGCCAGCAGCGGGCTCGGACGGGTATGGAACACCGGGGGGCTGTTTTTT. Protein: CASSGLGRVWNTGGLFF.

Regarding this clonotype: This may come from a read error, since a much larger clone is one base off. This rearrangement joins TRBV19 to TRBJ1-1; D is unclear. V lost 3 bases to trimming and J lost 5 bases, with 13 bases between them. The germline V gene has CDR1 LNHDA and CDR2 SQIVND (reference sequence). The CDR3 contains 14 residues. CDR3 residues: CASSISRGRTEAFF. The CDR3 nucleotides read TGTGCCAGTAGTATCAGTCGCGGTCGGACTGAAGCTTTCTTT.

This clonotype has ten or more counts. The V gene is TRBV4-2, the J gene TRBJ1-1; the D is unclear. Trimming took off 0 bases at V and 8 bases at J, with 16 bases between the two ends. CDR3 length: 15 residues. CDR1 is LGHNA and CDR2 is YNFKEQ in the germline V gene. Here the CDR3 DNA reads TGTGCCAGCAGCCAAGATGAAAATCCACTCTTCGAAGCTTTCTTT. It yields the protein CASSQDENPLFEAFF.

This clonotype was seen repeatedly, ten times or more. The chain has TRBV15 and TRBJ2-5, with unresolved D. The CDR3 covers 17 residues. Deletions cut 2 bases from V and 1 base from J, with 17 bases between. Germline V gene sequence: CDR1 LNHNV, CDR2 YYDKDF (reference sequence). CDR3 coding DNA: TGTGCCACCAGCAGATCGCCTCCAGGAAACCCCCAAGAGACCCAGTACTTC. Its protein is CATSRSPPGNPQETQYF. The whole variable domain, remainder taken from reference TRBV15 and TRBJ2-5, is DAMVIQNPRYQVTQFGKPVTLSCSQTLNHNVMYWYQQKSSQAPKLLFHYYDKDFNNEADTPDNFQSRRPNTSFCFLDIRSPGLGDTAMYLCATSRSPPGNPQETQYFGPGTRLLVL.

This clonotype was picked up a small number of times. This chain connects TRBV4-1 to TRBJ2-5, with D possibly matching TRBD2 (6 bases). The germline CDR1 and CDR2 sequences are MGHRA and YSYEKL. V shed 0 bases and J shed 5 bases, with 16 bases lying between them. The CDR3 spans 16 residues. The CDR3 DNA is TGCGCCAGCAGCCAAGACGCCCAGCGGGTTGGGGAGACCCAGTACTTC. It is translated as CASSQDAQRVGETQYF.

This clonotype was counted many times. The rearrangement links TRBV9 to TRBJ1-4; 7 bases are a match to TRBD1. The V gene end was trimmed by 3 bases and the J gene end by 4 bases; junction bases not matched to a gene: 3. The CDR3 is 14 residues long. CDR1 SGDLS and CDR2 YYNGEE come from the germline V gene. The CDR3 DNA sequence: TGTGCCAGCAGCGAGACAGGGAATAATGAAAAACTGTTTTTT. This sequence encodes CASSETGNNEKLFF.

V is TRBV7-9 and J is TRBJ1-5, with D unclear. V was cut by 5 bases and J by 1 base, with 12 bases left in between. The germline gives CDR1 SEHNR, CDR2 FQNEAQ (reference sequence). The CDR3 contains 15 residues. The CDR3 region has the DNA TGTGCCAGCAGCAATGGTCCGGGCAGCAATCAGCCCCAGCATTTT. It specifies CASSNGPGSNQPQHF.

This clonotype was counted a few times. The chain has TRBV3-1 and TRBJ2-2; 9 bases fit TRBD2. Germline-derived CDR1 and CDR2 are LGHDT and YNNKEL (reference sequence). There are 14 residues in the CDR3. Trimming at V came to 6 bases and at J to 4 bases, leaving 3 bases not matched to a gene. The CDR3 region is CASRIAGVTGELFF. The CDR3 DNA follows: TGTGCCAGCAGGATAGCGGGGGTCACCGGGGAGCTGTTTTTT.

This clonotype occurred many times. The chain employs TRBV19 and TRBJ1-5, with D possibly TRBD1 on 6 matching bases. Germline CDR1 and CDR2: LNHDA and SQIVND (reference sequence). This CDR3 has 16 amino acids. The V and J ends lost 5 bases and 5 bases respectively, with 19 bases between them. CDR3 in DNA: TGTGCCAGTAGTCTGCGGGGTGCGACAGGACATCAGCCCCAGCATTTT. It encodes CASSLRGATGHQPQHF.